Given below is one TCR beta chain in context. Germline loops: CDR1 SGHTA, CDR2 FQGNSA. CDR3 length: 12 residues. Trimming removed 4 bases at V and 4 bases at J, with 7 bases between. The data stem from a study of blood T cell repertoires in COVID-19. Study as a whole: In each case, the material was cDNA or gDNA derived from T cells, B-cell-depleted T cells, or PBMCs.

The assay was immunoSEQ multiplex PCR, and TCRdb's table has in-frame clones only and misses some. The profile covers roughly 29,000 clones, with about 92% appearing a single time and approximately 0.84% taken by the ten largest. The origin of this receptor is a woman between 65 and 79 years old with COVID-19, enrolled during active disease. Sequencing was done on a sample of peripheral blood. V gene TRBV7-2 combines with J gene TRBJ1-2; D not certain. The CDR3 nucleotides are TGTGCCAGCAGCTCGGGGTCCTATGGCTACACCTTC. Protein sequence: CASSSGSYGYTF.